These 17 T cell receptor beta chains originate from one sample sequenced in a study of T cell responses to AZD1222 COVID-19 vaccine (dated by TCRdb to the early 2020s). The time point label corresponds to: baseline before first vaccination. Libraries were constructed by the immunoSEQ multiplex PCR assay. TCRdb stores this immuneACCESS table with in-frame sequences only. Part of the clones is absent; in the studies checked, under half of the shortfall reflects unresolved V genes, and no reason is known for the rest. This sample comprises approximately 160,000 clones, approximately 86% of them detected only once. The ten largest clones take up about 2.8% of the sample. Sequenced here: peripheral blood, sampled on day 0 of AZD1222 vaccination. These TCRs come from an adult in good health.

This chain connects TRBV19 to TRBJ1-2, with a tentative D call TRBD1 (6 bases). With 6 bases removed from V and 5 bases from J, the gap between germline ends came to 13 bases. This CDR3 has 13 residues. CDR1 is LNHDA and CDR2 is SQIVND in the germline V gene (reference sequence). The CDR3 nucleotides are TGTGCCAGTAGCTCTGCCACAGGGTATGGCTACACCTTC. It yields the protein CASSSATGYGYTF.

This sequence joins TRBV12-3 or TRBV12-4 and TRBJ1-3; 9 bases agree with TRBD1. The CDR3 is 13 amino acids. V shed 5 bases and J 4 bases; nucleotides not matched to a gene: 0. CDR3 bases: TGTGCCAGCAGTGGACAGGGGGGAAACACCATATATTTT. Translating gives CASSGQGGNTIYF.

This clone has a single count. V usage is TRBV7-9 and J usage is TRBJ2-5; the D gene is possibly TRBD2 (7 bases). The CDR3 runs 16 residues. Trimming stripped 1 base from V and 5 bases from J, with 17 bases between. CDR1 is SEHNR, CDR2 FQNEAQ, per germline (reference sequence). CDR3 protein: CASSLVLAPRGETQYF. The CDR3, as DNA: TGTGCCAGCAGCTTAGTACTAGCGCCTAGGGGGGAGACCCAGTACTTC.

V usage is TRBV7-2 and J usage is TRBJ2-2; D may be TRBD2 (5 bases). CDR3 length: 15 amino acids. Trimming cost V 1 base and J 6 bases, with 12 bases left between them. Looked up from germline, CDR1 is SGHTA and CDR2 is FQGNSA. CDR3 protein: CASSLVASSAGELFF. The CDR3 coding sequence is TGTGCCAGCAGCTTAGTGGCTAGCTCGGCCGGGGAGCTGTTTTTT.

The chain recombines TRBV7-9 with TRBJ1-5; maybe TRBD1 (5 bases). With 1 base removed from V and 0 bases from J, the gap between germline ends came to 16 bases. CDR3 length: 18 amino acids. The germline gives CDR1 SEHNR, CDR2 FQNEAQ (reference sequence). The CDR3 reads CASSLVRGSWASNQPQHF. Here the CDR3 DNA reads TGTGCCAGCAGCTTAGTCCGGGGCAGTTGGGCTAGCAATCAGCCCCAGCATTTT.

The gene calls are TRBV6-1 and TRBJ2-7; D may match TRBD1 or TRBD2 (5 bases each). CDR1 and CDR2 (germline): MNHNS, SASEGT. The CDR3 runs 16 residues. V lost 0 bases to trimming and J lost 2 bases, with 14 bases between them. For the CDR3, the DNA is TGTGCCAGCAGTGAAGCTAGGTGGCAGGGACCCTACGAGCAGTACTTC. Its protein is CASSEARWQGPYEQYF.

V is TRBV30 and J is TRBJ2-2, with unresolved D. V lost 5 bases to trimming and J lost 2 bases, with 6 bases between them. The germline CDR1 and CDR2 sequences are GTSNPN and SVGIG (reference sequence). The length of the CDR3 is 12 residues. The CDR3 sequence is CAWGVNTGELFF. In nucleotides, the CDR3 is TGTGCCTGGGGGGTAAACACCGGGGAGCTGTTTTTT.

This sequence joins TRBV7-3 and TRBJ2-1, with a tentative D call TRBD1 (5 bases). The CDR3 consists of 15 residues. V lost 5 bases, J lost 10 bases, and 21 bases lay in between. Germline CDR1 reads SGHTA; CDR2 reads FQGTGA. CDR3 sequence reads: CASSPHPIGVGEQFF. In nucleotides, the CDR3 is TGTGCCAGCAGCCCCCACCCGATAGGGGTCGGCGAGCAGTTCTTC.

The V call is TRBV10-3, the J call TRBJ2-3, with D possibly matching TRBD1 (7 bases). Trimming stripped 4 bases from V and 4 bases from J, with 9 bases between. This CDR3 is 13 amino acids long. Per the germline V gene, CDR1 is ENHRY and CDR2 is SYGVKD. For the CDR3, the DNA is TGTGCCATCAGTGCCAGGGGGGCAGATACGCAGTATTTT. Translation gives CAISARGADTQYF.

This CDR3 is CASSQGTENQPQHF. CDR3 nucleotides: TGCGCCAGCAGCCAAGGGACAGAAAATCAGCCCCAGCATTTT. The gene calls are TRBV5-1 and TRBJ1-5, with TRBD1 matching 7 bases. Per the germline V gene, CDR1 is SGHRS and CDR2 is YFSETQ. The CDR3 runs to 14 residues. V lost 4 bases to trimming and J lost 4 bases; unmatched junction nucleotides: 5.

The chain is built from TRBV6-5 and TRBJ1-5, with TRBD1 matching over 11 bases. Trimming removed 9 bases from V and 0 bases from J; junction bases left unmatched: 4. Germline V gene data show CDR1 as MNHEY and CDR2 as SVGAGI. The CDR3 is 15 residues long. The CDR3 DNA reads TGTGCCAGTCGGACAGGGGGCCATAGCAATCAGCCCCAGCATTTT. This gives the protein CASRTGGHSNQPQHF.

This clone appeared a few times. The chain recombines TRBV6-1 with TRBJ2-7; 8 nucleotides match TRBD1. The CDR3 sequence is 13 residues long. Germline V lookup: CDR1 MNHNS, CDR2 SASEGT. The J segment lost 2 bases and the V segment lost 3 bases, leaving 0 bases of the junction unmatched. The CDR3 coding sequence is TGTGCCAGCAGTGAGGACAGGGCCTACGAGCAGTACTTC. This encodes CASSEDRAYEQYF.

The chain uses TRBV6-5 and TRBJ2-3; no clear D. V lost 8 bases to trimming and J lost 0 bases, with 9 bases between them. CDR3 size: 13 residues. Germline V lookup: CDR1 MNHEY, CDR2 SVGAGI. The CDR3 loop reads CASLAVSTDTQYF. CDR3 nucleotides: TGTGCCAGCTTGGCAGTCAGCACAGATACGCAGTATTTT.

A single count supports this clone. CDR3 sequence: CASRLAGVPPQNPFF. The CDR3 DNA sequence: TGTGCCAGCAGGCTAGCGGGAGTTCCCCCCCAAAACCCGTTCTTC. The V and J genes are TRBV27 and TRBJ2-1; TRBD2 matches at 10 bases. V shed 6 bases, J shed 15 bases, and the junction held 17 bases outside the gene matches. Germline CDR1 and CDR2: MNHEY and SMNVEV (reference sequence). The length of the CDR3 is 15 residues.

V is TRBV5-1 and J is TRBJ1-5, with D hard to call. The ends were cut back, 3 bases at V and 6 bases at J, with 10 bases in the middle. Germline CDR1 is SGHRS and CDR2 is YFSETQ. The CDR3 consists of 13 residues. CDR3 nucleotides: TGCGCCAGCAGCTGGGGTGAGGGTCAGCCCCAGCATTTT. Translating gives CASSWGEGQPQHF.

The chain couples TRBV29-1 to TRBJ2-7; the D is unclear. Germline assignment: CDR1 SQVTM and CDR2 ANQGSEA. CDR3 length: 13 residues. V was shortened by 4 bases and J by 4 bases, with 14 bases between the two germline ends. Here the CDR3 reads CSVGVTPDYEQYF. DNA for the CDR3: TGCAGCGTTGGTGTGACACCAGATTACGAGCAGTACTTC.

The chain links TRBV19 to TRBJ1-1; D is unresolved. The germline V gene has CDR1 LNHDA and CDR2 SQIVND (reference sequence). The CDR3 sequence is 14 residues long. V was trimmed by 7 bases and J by 10 bases, leaving 22 bases between them. CDR3 DNA sequence: TGTGCCAGTAACGAAGGGAGGGCCCACCGGGGAGCTTTCTTT. Protein: CASNEGRAHRGAFF.